The rows below give T cell receptor beta chains drawn from one sample of a study of blood T cells in healthy people across ages. TCRdb passed the 5' RACE reads through MiXCR, listing each CDR3 protein once. Among fewer than 800,000 distinct CDR3 sequences listed, 20% to 25% were seen once. Sequencing was done on a sample of blood. These TCRs come from a man in his 70s in good health. The CDR3 runs from the conserved cysteine through the conserved F or W. A D gene is named only where the DNA matches it firmly. Size values are once, few and many counts, or a class for expanded clones, and some rows have none.

j_gene: TRBJ1-5
d_gene: NA
abundance: NA
v_gene: TRBV12-3/TRBV12-4
CDR3nt: TGTGCCAGCAGTTTGGGGGAAGGACAGCCCCAGCATTTT
CDR3aa: CASSLGEGQPQHF

j_gene: TRBJ2-1
d_gene: TRBD1
abundance: once
v_gene: TRBV29-1
CDR3nt: TGCAGCGTTGCCCCGGGACAGGGGTTTAATGAGCAGTTCTTC
CDR3aa: CSVAPGQGFNEQFF

j_gene: TRBJ2-3
d_gene: NA
abundance: few
v_gene: TRBV29-1
CDR3nt: TGCAGCGTTGATTGGGACTTTAATACGCAGTATTTT
CDR3aa: CSVDWDFNTQYF

j_gene: TRBJ1-2
d_gene: NA
abundance: NA
v_gene: TRBV20-1
CDR3nt: TGCAGTGCTAGAGATATAAGGGTCTCTAACTATGGCTACACCTTC
CDR3aa: CSARDIRVSNYGYTF

j_gene: TRBJ2-2
d_gene: TRBD1
abundance: NA
v_gene: TRBV6-2/TRBV6-3
CDR3nt: TGTGCCAGCAGTCCGACCGGGACAGGGGGCCTCGGGGAGCTGTTTTTT
CDR3aa: CASSPTGTGGLGELFF

j_gene: TRBJ1-2
d_gene: TRBD1
abundance: NA
v_gene: TRBV7-2
CDR3nt: TGTGCCAGCAGCTTAGATGGGACAGGGTTCACCTTC
CDR3aa: CASSLDGTGFTF

j_gene: TRBJ1-5
d_gene: NA
abundance: few
v_gene: TRBV7-8
CDR3nt: TGTGCCAGCAGCTTAGGGTCAGCCCCCAATCAGCCCCAGCATTTT
CDR3aa: CASSLGSAPNQPQHF

j_gene: TRBJ2-7
d_gene: TRBD1
abundance: few
v_gene: TRBV4-3
CDR3nt: TGCGCCAGCAGCCAAGAAGGACAGGGCTACGAGCAGTACTTC
CDR3aa: CASSQEGQGYEQYF

j_gene: TRBJ2-2
d_gene: TRBD2
abundance: NA
v_gene: TRBV11-2
CDR3nt: TGTGCCAGCAGCTTAGGGACTAGCGTCGGGGAGCTGTTTTTT
CDR3aa: CASSLGTSVGELFF

j_gene: TRBJ2-2
d_gene: NA
abundance: NA
v_gene: TRBV11-2
CDR3nt: TGTGCCAGCAGCGGACGTCCCGGGAGCAGGAACACCGGGGAGCTGTTTTTT
CDR3aa: CASSGRPGSRNTGELFF

j_gene: TRBJ2-7
d_gene: NA
abundance: few
v_gene: TRBV10-3
CDR3nt: TGTGCCATCAGTGGATTGGGGGCCGAGCAGTACTTC
CDR3aa: CAISGLGAEQYF

j_gene: TRBJ2-3
d_gene: TRBD2
abundance: NA
v_gene: TRBV9
CDR3nt: TGTGCCAGCAGCGTAGGGGTAGCGGGAAGCACAGATACGCAGTATTTT
CDR3aa: CASSVGVAGSTDTQYF

j_gene: TRBJ2-7
d_gene: TRBD2
abundance: few
v_gene: TRBV6-5
CDR3nt: TGTGCCAGCAGTTACTCCACTAGCGGACTTAACTACGAGCAGTACTTC
CDR3aa: CASSYSTSGLNYEQYF

j_gene: TRBJ2-7
d_gene: TRBD1
abundance: NA
v_gene: TRBV6-5
CDR3nt: TGTGCCAGCAGTTACTACAGGGGAGCCTACGAGCAGTACTTC
CDR3aa: CASSYYRGAYEQYF

j_gene: TRBJ2-2
d_gene: TRBD1
abundance: NA
v_gene: TRBV6-5
CDR3nt: TGTGCCAGCAGTTCCCGACAGGGACCCACCGGGGAGCTGTTTTTT
CDR3aa: CASSSRQGPTGELFF

j_gene: TRBJ2-7
d_gene: NA
abundance: many
v_gene: TRBV20-1
CDR3nt: TGCAGTGCCTCAACCCCACAGGGTTTAGAGTACGAGCAGTACTTC
CDR3aa: CSASTPQGLEYEQYF

j_gene: TRBJ2-7
d_gene: TRBD1
abundance: many
v_gene: TRBV7-6
CDR3nt: TGTGCCAGCAGCTCCGGGACAGAAGAGCAGTACTTC
CDR3aa: CASSSGTEEQYF

j_gene: TRBJ1-1
d_gene: NA
abundance: NA
v_gene: TRBV29-1
CDR3nt: TGCAGCGTTGAAAGGGGCTCTGGCACTGAAGCTTTCTTT
CDR3aa: CSVERGSGTEAFF

j_gene: TRBJ1-2
d_gene: NA
abundance: NA
v_gene: TRBV20-1
CDR3nt: TGCAGTGGGGACCCAGGTGATTATCGCTACACCTTC
CDR3aa: CSGDPGDYRYTF

j_gene: TRBJ2-5
d_gene: TRBD2
abundance: NA
v_gene: TRBV18
CDR3nt: TGTGCCAGCACCGGGACTAGCGGACCCCAAGAGACCCAGTACTTC
CDR3aa: CASTGTSGPQETQYF

j_gene: TRBJ1-5
d_gene: NA
abundance: NA
v_gene: TRBV29-1
CDR3nt: TGCAGCGTTTTACCGGGCGGGGGTACGGGCAATCAGCCCCAGCATTTT
CDR3aa: CSVLPGGGTGNQPQHF

j_gene: TRBJ1-2
d_gene: NA
abundance: NA
v_gene: TRBV12-3/TRBV12-4
CDR3nt: TGTGCCAGCAGTTTAGTGGCGTTCTATGGCTACACCTTC
CDR3aa: CASSLVAFYGYTF

j_gene: TRBJ2-5
d_gene: NA
abundance: few
v_gene: TRBV6-6
CDR3nt: TGTGCCAGCAGTTACCGGGGAGGTACTGAGACCCAGTACTTC
CDR3aa: CASSYRGGTETQYF

j_gene: TRBJ2-7
d_gene: TRBD1
abundance: NA
v_gene: TRBV20-1
CDR3nt: TGCAGTGCTAGTCACAGAGGGGACAGGGTCGACGAGCAGTACTTC
CDR3aa: CSASHRGDRVDEQYF

j_gene: TRBJ2-5
d_gene: TRBD1
abundance: NA
v_gene: TRBV3-1
CDR3nt: TGTGCCAGCAGCCGACCGGGACAGGGAAGGGAGACCCAGTACTTC
CDR3aa: CASSRPGQGRETQYF

j_gene: TRBJ1-5
d_gene: NA
abundance: few
v_gene: TRBV19
CDR3nt: TGTGCCACTTCCCAAGACGGGAATCAGCCCCAGCATTTT
CDR3aa: CATSQDGNQPQHF

j_gene: TRBJ2-7
d_gene: NA
abundance: few
v_gene: TRBV7-8
CDR3nt: TGTGCCAGCAGCTTCGAGCGATCCTTTAGGGAGCAGTACTTC
CDR3aa: CASSFERSFREQYF

j_gene: TRBJ2-5
d_gene: TRBD2
abundance: few
v_gene: TRBV20-1
CDR3nt: TGCAGTGCTAGAGAGGCTAGCGGGAGGGGGACCTTACAGTACTTC
CDR3aa: CSAREASGRGTLQYF

j_gene: TRBJ2-2
d_gene: TRBD2
abundance: NA
v_gene: TRBV7-7
CDR3nt: TGTGCTAGCAGCGCGGGACTAGCGGGAGTAGGCGGGGAGCTGTTTTTT
CDR3aa: CASSAGLAGVGGELFF

j_gene: TRBJ2-7
d_gene: NA
abundance: NA
v_gene: TRBV15
CDR3nt: TGTGCCACCAGCAGAGATGTCAGCTACGAGCAGTACTTC
CDR3aa: CATSRDVSYEQYF

j_gene: TRBJ2-5
d_gene: TRBD2
abundance: few
v_gene: TRBV3-1
CDR3nt: TGTGCCAGCAGCCAAAGGCTAGCGGGAGAATCAGAGACCCAGTACTTC
CDR3aa: CASSQRLAGESETQYF

j_gene: TRBJ2-1
d_gene: TRBD1
abundance: few
v_gene: TRBV20-1
CDR3nt: TGCAGTGCTAGAACCCCGGGACAGGGTATTAGGGAGCAGTTCTTC
CDR3aa: CSARTPGQGIREQFF

j_gene: TRBJ1-4
d_gene: NA
abundance: few
v_gene: TRBV12-3/TRBV12-4
CDR3nt: TGTGCCAGCAATAAGGACGGCCTTCGTCAACTGTTTTTT
CDR3aa: CASNKDGLRQLFF

j_gene: TRBJ2-7
d_gene: TRBD2
abundance: NA
v_gene: TRBV29-1
CDR3nt: TGCAGCGTTGACCTGGGGGGGAGCGAGCAGTACTTC
CDR3aa: CSVDLGGSEQYF

j_gene: TRBJ1-1
d_gene: TRBD1
abundance: NA
v_gene: TRBV29-1
CDR3nt: TGCAGCGTTGGCAATACAGGGGAGGCTTTCTTT
CDR3aa: CSVGNTGEAFF

j_gene: TRBJ2-5
d_gene: NA
abundance: NA
v_gene: TRBV19
CDR3nt: TGTGCCAGTGATCCGGGACTGGCGGAAGAAGAGACCCAGTACTTC
CDR3aa: CASDPGLAEEETQYF

j_gene: TRBJ2-7
d_gene: TRBD2
abundance: NA
v_gene: TRBV20-1
CDR3nt: TGCAGTGCTAGAGACGGCAGGAAAAGCGGGAGTCAGTACGAGCAGTACTTC
CDR3aa: CSARDGRKSGSQYEQYF

j_gene: TRBJ1-1
d_gene: NA
abundance: NA
v_gene: TRBV18
CDR3nt: TGTGCCAGCTCAACCGAAACAGGGATGCGGACTGAAGCTTTCTTT
CDR3aa: CASSTETGMRTEAFF

j_gene: TRBJ1-2
d_gene: NA
abundance: NA
v_gene: TRBV4-3
CDR3nt: TGCGCCAGCGGCCAAGAAGCAGATTCTAACTATGGCTACACCTTC
CDR3aa: CASGQEADSNYGYTF

j_gene: TRBJ2-5
d_gene: TRBD2
abundance: NA
v_gene: TRBV7-9
CDR3nt: TGTGCCAGCAGCTATCAGCGGGAGGTTCTGGAGACCCAGTACTTC
CDR3aa: CASSYQREVLETQYF

j_gene: TRBJ1-4
d_gene: NA
abundance: NA
v_gene: TRBV12-3/TRBV12-4
CDR3nt: TGTGCCAGCAGGGGCAGGGGAGGGGAAAAACTGTTTTTT
CDR3aa: CASRGRGGEKLFF

j_gene: TRBJ2-1
d_gene: TRBD2
abundance: few
v_gene: TRBV7-2
CDR3nt: TGTGCCAGCAGCTTAGTTATGTTTGGGACTAGCGGGAGGAGGCAGTTCTTC
CDR3aa: CASSLVMFGTSGRRQFF

j_gene: TRBJ2-3
d_gene: NA
abundance: few
v_gene: TRBV11-2
CDR3nt: TGTGCCAGCAGCTTAGATCAAAGCGCAGATACGCAGTATTTT
CDR3aa: CASSLDQSADTQYF

j_gene: TRBJ2-1
d_gene: TRBD2
abundance: NA
v_gene: TRBV28
CDR3nt: TGTGCCAGCAGTCCGGGACTAGCGTATAGGAGAAATGAGCAGTTCTTC
CDR3aa: CASSPGLAYRRNEQFF

j_gene: TRBJ2-3
d_gene: TRBD2
abundance: few
v_gene: TRBV7-2
CDR3nt: TGTGCCAACAGCCTTTTTACTAGCGGGAGGGCCTCCACAAATACGCAGTATTTT
CDR3aa: CANSLFTSGRASTNTQYF

j_gene: TRBJ2-5
d_gene: TRBD1
abundance: NA
v_gene: TRBV7-9
CDR3nt: TGTGCCAGCAGCCAAGGGACAGGATTAAGAGAGACCCAGTACTTC
CDR3aa: CASSQGTGLRETQYF

j_gene: TRBJ1-1
d_gene: TRBD1
abundance: NA
v_gene: TRBV5-1
CDR3nt: TGCGCCAGCAGCTTGACAGGGGTCACTGAAGCTTTCTTT
CDR3aa: CASSLTGVTEAFF

j_gene: TRBJ1-5
d_gene: NA
abundance: NA
v_gene: TRBV28
CDR3nt: TGTGCCAGCAGTTTGGGCGGGGGGCCTCAGCCCCAGCATTTT
CDR3aa: CASSLGGGPQPQHF

j_gene: TRBJ2-1
d_gene: TRBD2
abundance: few
v_gene: TRBV7-2
CDR3nt: TGTGCCAGCAGCTTAGAACTAGCGGGAGCAAATGAGCAGTTCTTC
CDR3aa: CASSLELAGANEQFF

j_gene: TRBJ2-5
d_gene: NA
abundance: NA
v_gene: TRBV3-1
CDR3nt: TGTGCCAGCAGCCAAGGGAGCATCGAGGAGACCCAGTACTTC
CDR3aa: CASSQGSIEETQYF

j_gene: TRBJ2-5
d_gene: TRBD1
abundance: many
v_gene: TRBV20-1
CDR3nt: TGCAGTGCTAATCGGGACAGGGGAGAGACCCAGTACTTC
CDR3aa: CSANRDRGETQYF

j_gene: TRBJ2-7
d_gene: TRBD1
abundance: NA
v_gene: TRBV28
CDR3nt: TGTGCCAGCAGGAACTCCCGGGACAGGTCCTACGAGCAGTACTTC
CDR3aa: CASRNSRDRSYEQYF

j_gene: TRBJ2-1
d_gene: TRBD2
abundance: few
v_gene: TRBV6-1
CDR3nt: TGTGCCAGCAGAGCGGGGATGAGCTCCTACAATGAGCAGTTCTTC
CDR3aa: CASRAGMSSYNEQFF

j_gene: TRBJ2-2
d_gene: NA
abundance: NA
v_gene: TRBV9
CDR3nt: TGTGCCAGCAGTGACGGCTCCTGGGTGGGCACCGGGGAGCTGTTTTTT
CDR3aa: CASSDGSWVGTGELFF

j_gene: TRBJ1-1
d_gene: TRBD1
abundance: few
v_gene: TRBV20-1
CDR3nt: TGCAGTGCTTTTTTAGGGGGCGGACGGTATGAAGCTTTCTTT
CDR3aa: CSAFLGGGRYEAFF

j_gene: TRBJ2-7
d_gene: TRBD2
abundance: NA
v_gene: TRBV12-3/TRBV12-4
CDR3nt: TGTGCCAGCACCGCGGGGGACGAGCAGTACTTC
CDR3aa: CASTAGDEQYF

j_gene: TRBJ2-1
d_gene: NA
abundance: NA
v_gene: TRBV12-3/TRBV12-4
CDR3nt: TGTGCCAGCAGCCTGCAGGGGGGCCCTGGGTATGAGCAGTTCTTC
CDR3aa: CASSLQGGPGYEQFF

j_gene: TRBJ2-5
d_gene: TRBD2
abundance: NA
v_gene: TRBV4-3
CDR3nt: TGCGCCAGCAGCCTGCAAGCGGGAGGTGCGCAAGAGACCCAGTACTTC
CDR3aa: CASSLQAGGAQETQYF